This T cell receptor beta chain was captured in a study of spatial heterogeneity in lung cancer. This clonotype has at least ten counts. Per germline, CDR1 MNHEY and CDR2 SVGEGT. The CDR3 spans 14 residues. V dropped 7 bases and J dropped 0 bases, with 7 bases sitting between them. The sample's time point: sample taken at primary tumor resection. TCRdb re-analysed the 5' RACE reads in MiXCR, keeping a single row per CDR3 protein. This table has 7,000 to 10,000 distinct CDR3 sequences, around a sixth appearing once. The sequencing used normal lung tissue next to the tumor, collected at surgery. The rearrangement joins TRBV6-2 or TRBV6-3 to TRBJ2-6; D is uncertain. The origin of this receptor is a male donor with early-stage non-small cell lung cancer. CDR3 nucleotides: TGTGCCAGCATCGAGAGCTCTGGGGCCAACGTCCTGACTTTC. Encoded protein: CASIESSGANVLTF.